This TCR beta chain was found in a study of naive and memory T cell subsets. TCR cDNA received a 3' ligated oligonucleotide that carried a UMI. Germline V CDR1 and CDR2: DFQATT, SNEGSKA (reference sequence). V lost 5 bases, J lost 0 bases, and 11 bases lay in between. The CDR3 is 14 residues long. Many counts were recorded for this clonotype. Amplification of ligated cDNA took four PCR rounds with SP2 and nested alpha and beta constant primers. TCRdb fed the 5' RACE reads into MiXCR, producing one record per CDR3 protein. Here the sample spans tens of thousands of distinct CDR3 sequences, about 7% being singletons.

This chain links TRBV20-1 with TRBJ2-1; no clear D gene. The receptor's source is a male donor in good health. The CDR3 coding sequence is TGCAGTGCTGCTCGGGCGGACTCCTACAATGAGCAGTTCTTC. Amino acid sequence: CSAARADSYNEQFF.